This paragraph reports one T cell receptor (beta chain). Its antigen is currently unknown. These data are taken from a study of CD8+ T cells in alopecia areata. Findings of the study overall: Scalp clonality dropped significantly under tofacitinib, as did expanded CD8+ top-100 clones. Sequencing of scalp tissue also captures the resident alphabeta T cells of normal skin. Uncertainty about whether baseline CD8+ expansion is linked to response remains, with one nonresponder.

V was shortened by 2 bases and J by 9 bases, with 4 bases between the two germline ends. The CDR3 has 11 amino acids. Germline V lookup: CDR1 MGHRA, CDR2 YSYEKL. Treatment reported: oral pan-JAK inhibitor, 5-10 mg twice daily. After isolation, RNA underwent reverse transcription to generate cDNA as the sequencing template. Profiled with immunoSEQ multiplex PCR; TCRdb holds only in-frame clones, not every one. This sample yields some 110,000 clones, of which approximately 54% are seen a single time; 9% to 15% belongs to the top ten. The rearrangement links TRBV4-1 to TRBJ2-2; D remains ambiguous. The sample consisted of CD8+ T cells sorted from blood, taken at week 24, from a patient treated with tofacitinib. The receptor comes from a human donor with alopecia areata. The CDR3 nucleotides are TGCGCCAGCAGCCAACTGAGGGAGCTGTTTTTT. Translated: CASSQLRELFF.